This T cell receptor (beta chain) was sequenced during a study of T cell responses to AZD1222 COVID-19 vaccine. Study outcomes and limitations: Spike-wide coverage was observed for vaccine-associated CD4 TCRs, with dominant responses at 160-218 and 743-854. Breadth and depth of Spike-specific TCRs rose after two AZD1222 doses. Clonal diversity may have been underestimated in mostly white British donors. Only a handful of AZD1222 recipients, roughly 6 in all, had baseline seropositivity.

This clone was counted a few times. Antigen: not known. Generated by immunoSEQ multiplex PCR, the TCRdb table keeps only in-frame clones and is missing some. In the table there are 180,000 or so clones, over 85% of which are singletons. Trimming pared 2 bases from V and 13 bases from J, leaving 14 bases between. Looked up from germline, CDR1 is SNHLY and CDR2 is FYNNEI. CDR3 length: 12 residues. The chain links TRBV2 to TRBJ1-1; possible D gene TRBD1, 5 bases. Sequences were derived from peripheral blood, sampled on day 0 of AZD1222 vaccination. The receptor's source is an adult in good health. CDR3 in DNA: TGTGCCAGCAGTGAATTACTCAGGGTTTTTTTCTTT. This translates into CASSELLRVFFF.